This TCR beta chain was obtained from a study of shared clonotypes between healthy human individuals. General study findings and limits: What rarefaction showed was incomplete sorted-subset sequencing despite large depth.

Of note for this clone: The target antigen is unknown.

Free of recent acute infections or vaccinations, the donors were healthy HIV-negative adults. Produced via immunoSEQ multiplex PCR; TCRdb's table is partial and in-frame only. The sample holds about 1,500,000 clones; roughly 96% are singletons and the top ten take 1.2%. This TCR was sampled from a man younger than 40 in good health. The sample consisted of naive CD4+ T cells sorted from blood. The subset denotes: CD45RA+ positively selected.

The CDR3 loop is CASSSTGGRNTEAFF. CDR3 nucleotide sequence: TGTGCCAGCAGCTCCACGGGGGGCAGGAACACTGAAGCTTTCTTT. The V gene is TRBV6-5, the J gene TRBJ1-1; a possible D gene is TRBD1 (6 bases). The V end lost 6 bases, the J end lost 1 base, and 15 bases lay between the germline ends. In germline, CDR1 is MNHEY, CDR2 SVGAGI. CDR3 length: 15 amino acids.